These T cell receptor beta chains were read from a single sample in a study of beta chain features in type 1 diabetes. The method was immunoSEQ multiplex PCR; TCRdb's version includes in-frame clones alone and lacks a portion of them. This table holds 250,000 to 350,000 clones, around 15% found once. The sequencing sample was made of central memory CD4+ T cells from blood. The receptors come from a man aged 25 to 45 in good health. Each CDR3 is given with its conserved first and last residue. The D gene is left open where the match is weak. Rows may omit the clone size; those that give it use once, few, many or a size class.

d_call clone_size j_call v_call cdr3_aa cdr3_nt
NA NA TRBJ1-2 TRBV5-5 CASSSGIWGSGYTF TGTGCCAGCAGCTCCGGAATTTGGGGGAGCGGCTACACCTTC
TRBD2 NA TRBJ2-6 TRBV2 CASSETRGSSGANVLTF TGTGCCAGCAGTGAAACGCGGGGGAGCTCTGGGGCCAACGTCCTGACTTTC
TRBD1 NA TRBJ2-1 TRBV4-2 CASSQGAGTGQNEQFF TGTGCCAGCAGCCAAGGCGCCGGGACAGGGCAGAATGAGCAGTTCTTC
NA many TRBJ2-1 TRBV23-1 CASSQRFPIRLSSYNEQFF TGCGCCAGCAGTCAAAGATTCCCCATCCGGTTAAGCTCCTACAATGAGCAGTTCTTC
NA few TRBJ2-1 TRBV6-1 CASSYINEQFF TGTGCCAGCAGTTACATCAATGAGCAGTTCTTC
TRBD1 NA TRBJ1-2 TRBV10-3 CAAFRTGGGDGYTF TGTGCCGCCTTTAGGACAGGCGGTGGAGATGGCTACACCTTC
NA few TRBJ2-5 TRBV6-6 CASRLNQETQYF TGTGCCAGCCGACTAAACCAAGAGACCCAGTACTTC
NA NA TRBJ2-1 TRBV2 CASNGGGIEQFF TGTGCCAGCAACGGCGGGGGCATTGAGCAGTTCTTC
NA few TRBJ2-3 TRBV9 CASTVGRATDTQYF TGTGCCAGCACCGTGGGCCGGGCCACAGATACGCAGTATTTT
NA NA TRBJ1-5 TRBV28 CASRPAGGNQPQHF TGTGCCAGCAGGCCCGCAGGGGGCAATCAGCCCCAGCATTTT
NA NA TRBJ1-2 TRBV6-5 CATERVNYGYTF TGTGCCACGGAGCGCGTTAACTATGGCTACACCTTC
NA few TRBJ2-3 TRBV30 CAWSADTQYF TGTGCCTGGAGCGCAGATACGCAGTATTTT
NA few TRBJ2-1 TRBV4-2 CASSPTGQRREQFF TGTGCCAGCAGCCCTACGGGGCAGCGCAGAGAGCAGTTCTTC
NA few TRBJ2-2 TRBV30 CAWRGLDDTGELFF TGTGCCTGGAGGGGGCTAGACGATACCGGGGAGCTGTTTTTT
NA NA TRBJ2-5 TRBV6-6 CASNLKLADFETQYF TGTGCCAGCAACCTCAAGCTAGCTGACTTCGAGACCCAGTACTTC
NA few TRBJ2-2 TRBV28 CASSLMAGLDGELFF TGTGCCAGCAGCTTAATGGCCGGGCTTGACGGGGAGCTGTTTTTT
TRBD2 NA TRBJ2-5 TRBV7-9 CASSSRLAGGNFFSQYF TGTGCCAGCAGTTCACGACTAGCGGGGGGCAACTTTTTTTCCCAGTACTTC
NA NA TRBJ2-1 TRBV6-5 CASSYAATWGNEQFF TGTGCCAGCAGTTACGCCGCTACTTGGGGCAATGAGCAGTTCTTC
NA few TRBJ2-2 TRBV6-6 CASSYSGGTNTGELFF TGTGCCAGCAGTTATAGCGGAGGGACGAACACCGGGGAGCTGTTTTTT
NA NA TRBJ2-7 TRBV2 CASRRRSTYEQYF TGTGCCAGCCGACGCAGGTCAACCTACGAGCAGTACTTC
NA few TRBJ2-3 TRBV2 CASSRETDTQYF TGTGCCAGCAGTCGGGAGACAGATACGCAGTATTTT
TRBD2 NA TRBJ2-3 TRBV4-3 CASSRLSGGEDTQYF TGCGCCAGCAGCCGCCTGAGCGGGGGGGAAGATACGCAGTATTTT
TRBD1 NA TRBJ1-2 TRBV4-2 CASSPSGQGASGYTF TGTGCCAGCAGCCCCTCGGGACAGGGGGCTTCTGGCTACACCTTC
TRBD2 NA TRBJ2-2 TRBV7-9 CASSFLSGLNTGELFF TGTGCCAGCAGCTTCCTTAGCGGGCTGAACACCGGGGAGCTGTTTTTT
TRBD1 NA TRBJ2-1 TRBV7-2 CAARPTGVVSEQFF TGTGCCGCTCGCCCCACAGGGGTAGTTAGTGAGCAGTTCTTC
TRBD1 NA TRBJ1-1 TRBV11-2 CASSLQGARTEAFF TGTGCCAGCAGCTTACAGGGGGCGCGCACTGAAGCTTTCTTT
TRBD1 NA TRBJ1-6 TRBV5-1 CASSGTGGGSPLHF TGCGCCAGCAGCGGAACAGGGGGCGGGTCACCCCTCCACTTT
NA few TRBJ2-2 TRBV30 CASTSGLGAGELFF TGTGCCTCGACGTCCGGGTTGGGCGCCGGGGAGCTGTTTTTT
NA NA TRBJ1-5 TRBV6-6 CASSSAGQPQHF TGTGCCAGCAGTTCGGCAGGGCAGCCCCAGCATTTT
NA NA TRBJ1-5 TRBV2 CASSTPGGNQPQHF TGTGCCAGCAGTACGCCAGGGGGCAATCAGCCCCAGCATTTT
NA NA TRBJ1-2 TRBV4-1 CASSQGLDRSRGYTF TGCGCCAGCAGCCAAGGCCTAGACAGGAGCCGTGGCTACACCTTC
NA once TRBJ2-6 TRBV9 CASSVTNSGANVLTF TGTGCCAGCAGCGTAACCAACTCTGGGGCCAACGTCCTGACTTTC
NA NA TRBJ2-7 TRBV7-2 CASSFLGRPYEQYF TGTGCCAGCAGCTTCCTTGGCCGCCCCTACGAGCAGTACTTC
TRBD2 few TRBJ2-1 TRBV4-3 CASSPLASRSNEQFF TGCGCCAGCAGCCCACTAGCGTCCCGGTCCAATGAGCAGTTCTTC
NA NA TRBJ2-3 TRBV7-8 CASSLGTATPTDTQYF TGTGCCAGCAGCTTAGGTACGGCAACCCCCACAGATACGCAGTATTTT
NA few TRBJ2-4 TRBV19 CASSIRRAPGRTMKNIQYF TGTGCCAGTAGTATCCGACGGGCCCCAGGACGGACGATGAAAAACATTCAGTACTTC
NA many TRBJ1-1 TRBV18 CASHRRGLANTEAFF TGTGCCAGCCACCGCCGGGGCTTAGCGAACACTGAAGCTTTCTTT
NA few TRBJ1-5 TRBV9 CASGAGVSNQPQHF TGTGCCAGCGGCGCAGGAGTTAGCAATCAGCCCCAGCATTTT
TRBD1 NA TRBJ1-1 TRBV7-9 CASSPDRGFTEAFF TGTGCCAGCAGCCCAGACAGGGGGTTCACTGAAGCTTTCTTT
TRBD2 NA TRBJ2-1 TRBV9 CASSANGGNHNEQFF TGTGCCAGCAGCGCTAACGGGGGGAACCACAATGAGCAGTTCTTC
TRBD2 few TRBJ2-1 TRBV7-2 CASSRSGRGNEQFF TGTGCCAGCAGCCGAAGCGGGAGGGGGAATGAGCAGTTCTTC
NA few TRBJ2-2 TRBV6-6 CASLRLSPGELFF TGTGCCAGCCTTCGACTCAGTCCCGGGGAGCTGTTTTTT
TRBD1 NA TRBJ2-7 TRBV7-8 CASSKRQGNPPYEQYF TGTGCCAGCAGCAAGCGACAGGGGAACCCTCCCTACGAGCAGTACTTC
NA NA TRBJ1-5 TRBV7-2 CASSLEPGNQPQHF TGTGCCAGCAGCTTAGAGCCGGGGAATCAGCCCCAGCATTTT
NA few TRBJ1-4 TRBV21-1 CASSKDGQRVMKNCFF NA
TRBD1 NA TRBJ2-2 TRBV5-6 CASSADTGGGGELFF TGTGCCAGCAGCGCCGACACAGGGGGCGGCGGGGAGCTGTTTTTT
TRBD1 many TRBJ2-7 TRBV2 CASRPTGGSYEQYF TGTGCCAGCAGGCCAACAGGGGGCTCCTACGAGCAGTACTTC
NA few TRBJ1-3 TRBV30 CAHGRAGNTIYF TGTGCCCATGGGAGGGCTGGAAACACCATATATTTT
NA many TRBJ2-3 TRBV5-4 CASSLGGQGVNTQYF TGTGCCAGCAGCTTGGGGGGTCAGGGAGTTAATACGCAGTATTTT
NA NA TRBJ1-3 TRBV19 CASRATRGAGNTIYF TGTGCCAGTAGAGCTACAAGGGGCGCTGGAAACACCATATATTTT
NA NA TRBJ2-5 TRBV7-8 CASSPLTGVETQYF TGTGCCAGCAGCCCGTTGACTGGGGTGGAGACCCAGTACTTC
NA NA TRBJ2-3 TRBV7-3 CASARLSTDTQYF TGTGCCAGCGCGAGACTGAGCACAGATACGCAGTATTTT